The 7 T cell receptor beta chains reported below all come from one sample, sequenced in a study of blood T cell repertoires in COVID-19. The repertoire was sequenced with immunoSEQ multiplex PCR; TCRdb's copy has only in-frame clones and lacks some. Of some 260,000 clones listed, under 95% were seen once; the top ten hold approximately 2%. Material for sequencing was PBMCs or T cells enriched from blood (not recorded which). Receptor source: a woman aged 18-30 years who had recovered from COVID-19.

The chain employs TRBV10-3 and TRBJ2-1; TRBD2 aligns across 7 bases. This CDR3 is built from 15 residues. Germline V gene data show CDR1 as ENHRY and CDR2 as SYGVKD. Trimming removed 6 bases from V and 5 bases from J; junction bases left unmatched: 10. The CDR3 region has the DNA TGTGCCATCAGCCCACGTGGGGGGAGGGACAATGAGCAGTTCTTC. This gives the protein CAISPRGGRDNEQFF.

The gene calls are TRBV2 and TRBJ1-5; TRBD1 agrees at 8 bases. There are 13 residues in the CDR3. Germline values: CDR1 SNHLY, CDR2 FYNNEI. The J segment lost 5 bases and the V segment lost 6 bases, leaving 3 bases of the junction unmatched. As DNA, the CDR3 is TGTGCCAGCAGGGCGGACAGGGATCAGCCCCAGCATTTT. Protein sequence: CASRADRDQPQHF.

This clone was counted once. The chain joins TRBV4-1 to TRBJ1-1; D gene uncertain. Trimming cost V 2 bases and J 5 bases, with 12 bases left between them. CDR1 is MGHRA, CDR2 YSYEKL, per germline. This CDR3 is built from 14 residues. Here the CDR3 DNA reads TGCGCCAGCAGCCAAAAGGAGACTGGAACTGAAGCTTTCTTT. It translates to CASSQKETGTEAFF.

In its sample, this clone was seen once. The chain employs TRBV4-2 and TRBJ2-1; TRBD2 agrees at 8 bases. The CDR3 is 16 residues long. The ends lost 0 bases at V and 5 bases at J; junction bases unmatched: 6. Germline V gene sequence: CDR1 LGHNA, CDR2 YNFKEQ. CDR3 sequence: CASSQEQTSGDNEQFF. CDR3 coding DNA: TGTGCCAGCAGCCAAGAACAAACTAGCGGAGACAATGAGCAGTTCTTC.

The chain combines TRBV5-4 with TRBJ2-5; no definite D call. Germline V lookup: CDR1 SGHNT, CDR2 YYREEE (reference sequence). CDR3 length: 14 amino acids. Trimming pared 4 bases from V and 2 bases from J, leaving 12 bases between. The CDR3 spells CASSRPGGQETQYF. CDR3 coding DNA: TGTGCCAGCAGCCGGCCGGGTGGGCAAGAGACCCAGTACTTC.

The chain combines TRBV5-6 with TRBJ2-1, with 9 bases identical to TRBD2. Trimming took 0 bases from V and 8 from J; bases not matched to a gene: 9. The CDR3 has 16 amino acids. Germline V gene data show CDR1 as SGHDT and CDR2 as YYEEEE. CDR3 region: CASSLGGSGSTYEQFF. The CDR3 DNA follows: TGTGCCAGCAGCTTGGGAGGTAGCGGGAGTACGTATGAGCAGTTCTTC.

The chain uses TRBV7-9 and TRBJ1-4, with 10 bases matching TRBD1. Losses at the gene ends were 5 bases for V and 7 bases for J; bases not matched to a gene: 4. The CDR3 extends over 14 amino acids. The germline gives CDR1 SEHNR, CDR2 FQNEAQ (reference sequence). CDR3 nucleotide sequence: TGTGCCAGCAGCCGGGACAGGGGTTTTGAAAAACTGTTTTTT. This sequence encodes CASSRDRGFEKLFF.